Detailed here is one T cell receptor beta chain. The sample is drawn from a study of cytomegalovirus exposure and HLA in healthy donors. V shed 5 bases and J 8 bases; nucleotides not matched to a gene: 11. CDR1 is SGDLS and CDR2 is YYNGEE in the germline V gene. The CDR3 consists of 16 residues. Here immunoSEQ multiplex PCR was the method, and the copy in TCRdb shows in-frame clones only, minus some. The repertoire holds 150,000 to 200,000 clones, with 84% as singletons. This receptor was taken from a man aged 25-40 years in good health and CMV-seropositive. The chain uses TRBV9 and TRBJ2-1, with 12 bases aligning to TRBD2. Input material: PBMCs. The CDR3 DNA follows: TGTGCCAGCAGTGACATTTCTAGCGGGGGGGCATATGAGCAGTTCTTC. This sequence encodes CASSDISSGGAYEQFF.